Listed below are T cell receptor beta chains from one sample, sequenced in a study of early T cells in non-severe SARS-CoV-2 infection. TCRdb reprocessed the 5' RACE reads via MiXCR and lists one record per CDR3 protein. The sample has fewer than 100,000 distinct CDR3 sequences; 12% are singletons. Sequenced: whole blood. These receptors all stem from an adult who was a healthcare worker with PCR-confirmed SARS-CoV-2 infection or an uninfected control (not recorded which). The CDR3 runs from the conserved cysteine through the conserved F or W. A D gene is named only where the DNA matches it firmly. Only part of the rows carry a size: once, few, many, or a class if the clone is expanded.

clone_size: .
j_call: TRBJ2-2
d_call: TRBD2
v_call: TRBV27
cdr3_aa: CASSWLAGGTGELFF
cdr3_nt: TGTGCCAGCAGTTGGCTAGCGGGAGGTACCGGGGAGCTGTTTTTT

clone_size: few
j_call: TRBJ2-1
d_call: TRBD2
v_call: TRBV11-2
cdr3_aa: CASSFSLAGRGEQFF
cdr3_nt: TGTGCCAGCAGCTTTAGCCTAGCGGGGAGGGGTGAGCAGTTCTTC

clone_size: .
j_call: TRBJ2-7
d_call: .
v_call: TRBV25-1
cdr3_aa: CASSRKDLYGEQYF
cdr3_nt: TGTGCCAGCAGTAGAAAAGACTTATACGGCGAGCAGTACTTC

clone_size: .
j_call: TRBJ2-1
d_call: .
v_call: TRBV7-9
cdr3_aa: CASSWDGAGDNEQFF
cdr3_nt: TGTGCCAGCAGTTGGGATGGGGCAGGGGACAATGAGCAGTTCTTC

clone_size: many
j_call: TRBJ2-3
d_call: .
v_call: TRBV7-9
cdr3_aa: CASSSQGGGTDTQYF
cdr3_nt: TGTGCCAGCAGCTCCCAGGGGGGCGGCACAGATACGCAGTATTTT

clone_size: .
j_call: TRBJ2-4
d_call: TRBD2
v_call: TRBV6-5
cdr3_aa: CASSSSGSGAKNIQYF
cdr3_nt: TGTGCCAGCAGTTCTAGCGGGAGCGGAGCCAAAAACATTCAGTACTTC

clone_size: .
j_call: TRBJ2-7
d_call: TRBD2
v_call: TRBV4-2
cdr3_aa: CASSQAGLADNSYEQYF
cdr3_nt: TGTGCCAGCAGCCAAGCGGGACTAGCGGATAATTCCTACGAGCAGTACTTC

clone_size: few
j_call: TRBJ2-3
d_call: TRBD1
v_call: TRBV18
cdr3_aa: CASSTRQGNTDTQYF
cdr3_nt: TGTGCCAGCTCAACTCGACAGGGGAACACAGATACGCAGTATTTT

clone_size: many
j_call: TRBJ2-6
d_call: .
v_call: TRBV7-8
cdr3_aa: CASSFTPASGANVLTF
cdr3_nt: TGTGCCAGCAGCTTTACCCCAGCATCTGGGGCCAACGTCCTGACTTTC

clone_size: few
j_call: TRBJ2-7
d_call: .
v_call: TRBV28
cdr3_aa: CASRPAAGEQYF
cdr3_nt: TGTGCCAGCAGACCAGCTGCGGGAGAGCAGTACTTC

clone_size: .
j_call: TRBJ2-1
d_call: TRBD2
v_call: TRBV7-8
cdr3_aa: CASSARGLTSGRRDEQFF
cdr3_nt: TGTGCCAGCAGCGCGCGGGGGTTGACTAGCGGGAGAAGGGATGAGCAGTTCTTC

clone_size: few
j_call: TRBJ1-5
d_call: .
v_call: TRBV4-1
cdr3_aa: CASSQERLGSRPQHF
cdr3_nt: TGCGCCAGCAGCCAAGAAAGGCTCGGATCAAGGCCCCAGCATTTT

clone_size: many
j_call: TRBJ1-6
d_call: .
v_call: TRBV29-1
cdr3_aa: CSVEVVAGGQTF
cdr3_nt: TGCAGCGTTGAGGTTGTCGCCGGAGGGCAAACTTTT

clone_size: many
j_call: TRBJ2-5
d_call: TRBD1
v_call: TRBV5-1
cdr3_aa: CASSDRQGAGETQYF
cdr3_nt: TGCGCCAGCAGCGATCGACAGGGGGCAGGGGAGACCCAGTACTTC

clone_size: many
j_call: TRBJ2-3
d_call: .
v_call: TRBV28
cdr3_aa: CASRTSAGKRADTQYF
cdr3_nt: TGTGCCAGCAGGACCTCGGCGGGTAAACGAGCAGATACGCAGTATTTT